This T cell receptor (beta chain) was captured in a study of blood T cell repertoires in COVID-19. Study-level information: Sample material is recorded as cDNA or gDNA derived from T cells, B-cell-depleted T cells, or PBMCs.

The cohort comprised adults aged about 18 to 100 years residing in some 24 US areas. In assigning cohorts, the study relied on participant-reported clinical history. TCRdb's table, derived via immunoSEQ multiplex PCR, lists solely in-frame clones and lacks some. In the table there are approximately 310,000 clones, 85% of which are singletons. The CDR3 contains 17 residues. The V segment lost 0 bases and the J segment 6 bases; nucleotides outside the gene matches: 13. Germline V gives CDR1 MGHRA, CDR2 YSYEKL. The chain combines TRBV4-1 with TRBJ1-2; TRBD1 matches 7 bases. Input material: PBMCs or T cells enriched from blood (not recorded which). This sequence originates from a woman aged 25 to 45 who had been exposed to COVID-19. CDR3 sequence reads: CASSQDSGTVVPDGYTF. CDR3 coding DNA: TGCGCCAGCAGCCAAGACTCCGGGACAGTCGTTCCCGATGGCTACACCTTC.